The clone carrying this TCR beta chain was detected a few times. Its specificity is not known. Assembly of TCR beta libraries relied on iRepertoire HTBI primers together with Arm-PCR of CDR3 regions. One entry per CDR3 protein, called by TCRdb with MiXCR from the multiplex PCR reads. The sample contains around 460,000 distinct CDR3 sequences, about 20% of which appear only once. This sample is drawn from a study of regulatory T cells in long-lasting Graves disease. About the research overall: Patients with persistent Graves' disease had over 5 years of antithyroid drugs and persistent TSH receptor antibodies.

Findings of the study overall: Analyses excluded thyroid tissue, covering peripheral blood alone. Newly diagnosed Graves' patients had higher TCR diversity than persistent ones.

This sample's time point: persistent/refractory GD, antithyroid drugs over 5 years with positive TRAb. PBMC-extracted RNA yielded the TCR library. An endocrinology department located in Xi'an, China, was where the patients came from. Germline-derived CDR1 and CDR2 are GTSNPN and SVGIG (reference sequence). The CDR3 sequence is 16 residues long. V was pared by 1 base and J by 3 bases, with 16 bases between. V gene TRBV30 combines with J gene TRBJ1-5; D perhaps matches TRBD1 (6 bases). The receptor comes from a female donor with Graves disease. The sequencing here drew on peripheral blood mononuclear cells (PBMCs), taken when the disease was refractory, from a patient treated with antithyroid drugs. CDR3 in DNA: TGTGCCTGGAGTGACCCAACAGGGTACGACAATCAGCCCCAGCATTTT. This translates into CAWSDPTGYDNQPQHF.